These T cell receptor beta chains were read from a single sample in a study of Ad26.COV2.S vaccination and SARS-CoV-2 variants. The method was immunoSEQ multiplex PCR; TCRdb's version includes in-frame clones alone and lacks a portion of them. This table has around 300,000 clones, approximately 87% appearing once. The input for sequencing was peripheral blood, taken in a trial of Ad26.COV2.S vaccine versus placebo. The origin of the receptors is a person between 18 and 65 years old who received the Ad26.COV2.S COVID-19 vaccine or a placebo. Each CDR3 is given with its conserved first and last residue. Each record gives: V gene, clone size, D gene, J gene, CDR3 protein, CDR3 DNA. A D gene is named only where the DNA matches it firmly. Where a row states a size, it is once, few, many or the class of an expanded clone; other rows omit it.

TRBV6-5	.	TRBD2	TRBJ2-1	CASSRLAGGFDEQFF	TGTGCCAGCAGCCGACTAGCGGGGGGGTTTGATGAGCAGTTCTTC
TRBV19	.	.	TRBJ2-1	CASSMQDRYEQFF	TGTGCCAGTAGTATGCAAGACAGGTATGAGCAGTTCTTC
TRBV7-9	.	.	TRBJ2-3	CASSFVGTDTQYF	TGTGCCAGCAGCTTTGTAGGTACAGATACGCAGTATTTT
TRBV7-9	.	TRBD1	TRBJ2-7	CASSYRTGTIYEQYF	TGTGCCAGCAGCTACCGGACAGGGACGATCTACGAGCAGTACTTC
TRBV9	.	.	TRBJ2-7	CASSPQGKSSYEQYF	TGTGCCAGCAGCCCTCAGGGGAAGTCCTCCTACGAGCAGTACTTC
TRBV11-3	.	TRBD2	TRBJ2-3	CASSSPLAGGPNTQYF	TGTGCCAGCAGCTCCCCCCTAGCGGGAGGGCCGAATACGCAGTATTTT
TRBV5-1	.	.	TRBJ1-1	CASSLDVNTEAFF	TGCGCCAGCAGCTTGGATGTGAACACTGAAGCTTTCTTT
TRBV19	.	.	TRBJ1-2	CASNKRAGGGYTF	TGTGCCAGTAACAAACGGGCTGGGGGCGGCTACACCTTC
TRBV12-3/TRBV12-4	.	.	TRBJ1-1	CASTPQGTEAFF	TGTGCCAGCACCCCACAAGGGACTGAAGCTTTCTTT
TRBV19	.	TRBD1	TRBJ1-3	CASSTGGSGNTIYF	TGTGCCAGTAGTACAGGGGGCTCCGGAAACACCATATATTTT
TRBV27	few	.	TRBJ1-6	CASSLSWQGDSPLHF	TGTGCCAGCAGTTTATCTTGGCAGGGCGATTCACCCCTCCACTTT
TRBV13	.	.	TRBJ1-2	CASSLGTQGNYGYTF	TGTGCCAGCAGCTTAGGGACTCAGGGGAACTATGGCTACACCTTC
TRBV4-3	.	TRBD2	TRBJ2-3	CASSQDPPGTISSTDTQYF	TGCGCCAGCAGCCAAGATCCCCCCGGGACTATCTCTAGCACAGATACGCAGTATTTT
TRBV19	.	.	TRBJ2-2	CAVGLPTYTGELFF	TGTGCCGTGGGGCTCCCTACCTACACCGGGGAGCTGTTTTTT
TRBV5-5	.	.	TRBJ1-6	CASSLTGRSYNSPLHF	TGTGCCAGCAGCTTAACAGGGAGGTCCTATAATTCACCCCTCCACTTT
TRBV3-1/TRBV3-2	.	.	TRBJ1-3	CASSPRTYSGNTIYF	TGTGCCAGCTCCCCCCGGACCTACTCTGGAAACACCATATATTTT
TRBV20-1	.	TRBD2	TRBJ2-5	CSASPPGGGRAETQYF	TGCAGTGCTAGTCCTCCCGGGGGCGGGAGGGCTGAGACCCAGTACTTC
TRBV12-3/TRBV12-4	.	TRBD1	TRBJ1-1	CASTDRVPTEAFF	TGTGCCAGCACCGACAGGGTCCCCACTGAAGCTTTCTTT
TRBV6-5	.	TRBD1	TRBJ1-3	CASSYRGLKGNTIYF	TGTGCCAGCAGCTACAGGGGGCTAAAAGGAAACACCATATATTTT
TRBV29-1	.	TRBD1	TRBJ1-1	CSVNGQGASAEAFF	TGCAGCGTGAACGGACAGGGGGCGTCTGCTGAAGCTTTCTTT
TRBV27	.	.	TRBJ2-2	CASGSFSGELFF	TGTGCCAGCGGCTCTTTTTCCGGGGAGCTGTTTTTT
TRBV10-1	.	TRBD2	TRBJ2-1	CASSDLAGGYNEQFF	TGCGCCAGCAGTGATCTAGCGGGGGGCTACAATGAGCAGTTCTTC
TRBV27	.	TRBD1	TRBJ1-4	CASSFKLAGTGEKLFF	TGTGCCAGCAGTTTTAAATTGGCCGGGACAGGGGAAAAACTGTTTTTT
TRBV5-6	.	.	TRBJ2-7	CASSQEQGSSYEQYF	TGTGCCAGCAGCCAAGAACAGGGAAGCTCCTACGAGCAGTACTTC
TRBV4-2	.	.	TRBJ1-1	CASSQDGEFRDTEAFF	TGTGCCAGCAGCCAAGATGGTGAGTTCAGAGACACTGAAGCTTTCTTT
TRBV4-3	.	.	TRBJ1-4	CASSQDLRWATNEKLFF	TGCGCCAGCAGCCAAGATCTCCGCTGGGCAACTAATGAAAAACTGTTTTTT
TRBV7-9	.	TRBD1	TRBJ1-1	CASSLEGAQNTEAFF	TGTGCCAGCAGCTTGGAGGGGGCGCAAAACACTGAAGCTTTCTTT
TRBV6-2/TRBV6-3	.	TRBD1	TRBJ2-3	CASSWEQGASGTDTQYF	TGTGCCAGCAGTTGGGAACAGGGGGCATCGGGCACAGATACGCAGTATTTT
TRBV29-1	.	.	TRBJ1-1	CSVRGAGNTEAFF	TGCAGCGTGCGGGGGGCAGGGAACACTGAAGCTTTCTTT
TRBV6-5	.	.	TRBJ1-1	CASSYSGHLNTEAFF	TGTGCCAGCAGTTACTCGGGACACCTGAACACTGAAGCTTTCTTT
TRBV6-1	.	.	TRBJ1-5	CASSEGYQPQHF	TGTGCCAGCAGTGAGGGATATCAGCCCCAGCATTTT
TRBV6-2/TRBV6-3	.	.	TRBJ1-6	CASSYLREKGSYNSPLHF	TGTGCCAGCAGTTACTTAAGGGAAAAGGGATCCTATAATTCACCCCTCCACTTT
TRBV19	.	.	TRBJ1-2	CASSIAYGYTF	TGTGCCAGTAGTATAGCGTATGGCTACACCTTC
TRBV7-9	.	.	TRBJ1-4	CASSSSVGKLFF	TGTGCCAGCAGTTCCTCGGTCGGAAAACTGTTTTTT
TRBV3-1/TRBV3-2	.	.	TRBJ2-5	CASSPPGNGETQYF	TGTGCCAGCAGCCCCCCAGGGAATGGCGAGACCCAGTACTTC
TRBV9	.	.	TRBJ2-3	CASSVDGREPGHLRGENTQYF	TGTGCCAGCAGCGTAGATGGTCGGGAACCGGGACACCTGAGGGGAGAGAATACGCAGTATTTT
TRBV30	.	.	TRBJ2-1	CAWSVGASHNEQFF	TGTGCCTGGAGTGTAGGGGCCAGCCACAATGAGCAGTTCTTC
TRBV27	.	TRBD2	TRBJ2-7	CASSSPGGAEYEQYF	TGTGCCAGCAGTTCCCCGGGGGGGGCGGAGTACGAGCAGTACTTC
TRBV5-5	.	TRBD1	TRBJ1-3	CASSFTGAAGNTIYF	TGTGCCAGCAGCTTCACAGGGGCGGCTGGAAACACCATATATTTT
TRBV7-8	.	.	TRBJ2-5	CASTLWGAIQETQYF	TGTGCCAGCACCCTGTGGGGAGCGATACAAGAGACCCAGTACTTC
TRBV3-1/TRBV3-2	few	TRBD1	TRBJ1-4	CASSRDRVNEKLFF	TGTGCCAGCAGCCGGGACAGGGTAAATGAAAAACTGTTTTTT
TRBV6-2/TRBV6-3	.	.	TRBJ2-1	CASSYRGTGVDEQFF	TGTGCCAGCAGTTACCGGGGGACGGGTGTTGATGAGCAGTTCTTC
TRBV9	.	.	TRBJ2-1	CASSFDPNPDNEQFF	TGTGCCAGCAGCTTCGACCCGAACCCTGACAATGAGCAGTTCTTC
TRBV10-3	once	.	TRBJ2-3	CAISESPGIRTDTQYF	TGTGCCATCAGTGAGTCTCCGGGGATCCGCACAGATACGCAGTATTTT